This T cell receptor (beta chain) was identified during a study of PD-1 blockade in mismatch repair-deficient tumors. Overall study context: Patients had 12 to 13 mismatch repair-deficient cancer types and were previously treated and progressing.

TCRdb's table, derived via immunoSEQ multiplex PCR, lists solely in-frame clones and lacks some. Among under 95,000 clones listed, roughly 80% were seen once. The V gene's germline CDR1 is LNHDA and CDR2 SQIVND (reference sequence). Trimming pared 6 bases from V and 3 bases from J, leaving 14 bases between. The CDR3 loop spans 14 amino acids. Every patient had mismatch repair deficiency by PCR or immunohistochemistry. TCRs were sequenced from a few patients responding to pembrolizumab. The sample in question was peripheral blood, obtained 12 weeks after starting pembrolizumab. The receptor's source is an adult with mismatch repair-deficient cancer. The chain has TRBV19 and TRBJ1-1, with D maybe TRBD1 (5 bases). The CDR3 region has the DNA TGTGCCAGTAGATCGGGGGGTAGGGACACTGAAGCTTTCTTT. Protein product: CASRSGGRDTEAFF.